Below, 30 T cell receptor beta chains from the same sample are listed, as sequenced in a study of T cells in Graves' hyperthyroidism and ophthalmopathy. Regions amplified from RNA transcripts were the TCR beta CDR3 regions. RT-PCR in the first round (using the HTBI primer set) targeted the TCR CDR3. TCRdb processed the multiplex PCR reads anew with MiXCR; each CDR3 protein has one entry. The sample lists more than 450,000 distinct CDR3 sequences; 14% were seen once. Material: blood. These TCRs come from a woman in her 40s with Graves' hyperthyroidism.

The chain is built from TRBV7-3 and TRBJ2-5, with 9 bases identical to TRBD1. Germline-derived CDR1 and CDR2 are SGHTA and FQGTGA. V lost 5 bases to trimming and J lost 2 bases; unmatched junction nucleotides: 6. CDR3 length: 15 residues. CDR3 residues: CASSPGQGKQETQYF. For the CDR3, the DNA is TGTGCCAGCAGCCCGGGACAGGGAAAACAAGAGACCCAGTACTTC.

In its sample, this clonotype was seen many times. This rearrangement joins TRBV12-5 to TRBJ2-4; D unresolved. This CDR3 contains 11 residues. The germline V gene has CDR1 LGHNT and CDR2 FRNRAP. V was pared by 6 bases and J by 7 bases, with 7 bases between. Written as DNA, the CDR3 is TGTGCTAGTGGCCCCCGGAACATTCAGTACTTC. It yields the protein CASGPRNIQYF.

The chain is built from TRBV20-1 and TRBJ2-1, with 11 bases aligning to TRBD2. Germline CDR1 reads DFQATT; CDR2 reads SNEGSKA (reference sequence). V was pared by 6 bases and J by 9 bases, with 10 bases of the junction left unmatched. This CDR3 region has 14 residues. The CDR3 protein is CSAERQLAGAEQFF. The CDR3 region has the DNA TGCAGTGCCGAGCGCCAACTAGCGGGGGCTGAGCAGTTCTTC.

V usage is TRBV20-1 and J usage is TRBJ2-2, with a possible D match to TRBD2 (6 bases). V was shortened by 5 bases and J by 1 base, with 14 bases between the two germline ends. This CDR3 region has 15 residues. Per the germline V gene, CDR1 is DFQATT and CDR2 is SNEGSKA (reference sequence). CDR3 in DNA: TGCAGTGCTGAACCCCATAGCGGGAACACCGGGGAGCTGTTTTTT. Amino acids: CSAEPHSGNTGELFF.

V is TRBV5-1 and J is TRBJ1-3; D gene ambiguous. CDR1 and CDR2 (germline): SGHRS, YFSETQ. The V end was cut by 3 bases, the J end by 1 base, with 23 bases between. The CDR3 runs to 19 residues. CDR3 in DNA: TGCGCCAGCAGCTCCAATCCTTCGGCCGTCACAAATTCTGGAAACACCATATATTTT. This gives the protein CASSSNPSAVTNSGNTIYF.

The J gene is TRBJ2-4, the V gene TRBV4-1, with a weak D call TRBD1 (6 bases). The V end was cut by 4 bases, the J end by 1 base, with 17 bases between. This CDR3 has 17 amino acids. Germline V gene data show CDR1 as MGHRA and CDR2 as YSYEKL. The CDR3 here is CASSRLQGELAKNIQYF. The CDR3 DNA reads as TGCGCCAGCAGCCGACTACAGGGAGAACTGGCCAAAAACATTCAGTACTTC.

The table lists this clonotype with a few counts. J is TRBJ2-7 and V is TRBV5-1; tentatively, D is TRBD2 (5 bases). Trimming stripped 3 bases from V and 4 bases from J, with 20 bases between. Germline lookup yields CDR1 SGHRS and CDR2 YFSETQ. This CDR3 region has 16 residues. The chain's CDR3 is CASSSWTYPEEYEQYF. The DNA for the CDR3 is TGCGCCAGCAGCTCCTGGACGTATCCGGAGGAGTACGAGCAGTACTTC.

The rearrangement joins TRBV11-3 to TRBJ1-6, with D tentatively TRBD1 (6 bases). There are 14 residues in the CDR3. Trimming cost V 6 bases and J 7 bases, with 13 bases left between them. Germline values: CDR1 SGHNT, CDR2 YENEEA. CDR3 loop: CASSWGAQNSPLHF. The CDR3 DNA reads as TGTGCCAGCAGTTGGGGGGCTCAGAATTCACCCCTCCACTTT. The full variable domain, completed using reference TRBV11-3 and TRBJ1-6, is EAGVVQSPRYKIIEKKQPVAFWCNPISGHNTLYWYLQNLGQGPELLIRYENEEAVDDSQLPKDRFSAERLKGVDSTLKIQPAELGDSAVYLCASSWGAQNSPLHFGNGTRLTVT.

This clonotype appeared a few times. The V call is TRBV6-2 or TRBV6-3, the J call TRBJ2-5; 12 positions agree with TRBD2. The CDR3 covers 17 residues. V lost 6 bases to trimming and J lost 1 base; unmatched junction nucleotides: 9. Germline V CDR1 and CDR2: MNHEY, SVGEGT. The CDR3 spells CASSPGLAGKFQETQYF. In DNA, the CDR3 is TGTGCCAGCAGCCCTGGACTAGCGGGAAAATTCCAAGAGACCCAGTACTTC.

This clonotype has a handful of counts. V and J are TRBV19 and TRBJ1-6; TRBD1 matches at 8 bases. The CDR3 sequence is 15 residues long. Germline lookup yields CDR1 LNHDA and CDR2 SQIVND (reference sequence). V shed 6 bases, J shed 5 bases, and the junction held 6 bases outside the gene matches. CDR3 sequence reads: CASRGTGDNNSPLHF. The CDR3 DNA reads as TGTGCCAGTAGGGGGACAGGCGATAATAATTCACCCCTCCACTTT.

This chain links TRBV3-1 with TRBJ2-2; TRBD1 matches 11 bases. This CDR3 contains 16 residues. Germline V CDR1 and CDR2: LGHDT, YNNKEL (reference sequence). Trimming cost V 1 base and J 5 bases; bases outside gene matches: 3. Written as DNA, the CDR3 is TGTGCCAGCAGCCAAGGGACAGGGGGCAGGACCGGGGAGCTGTTTTTT. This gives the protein CASSQGTGGRTGELFF.

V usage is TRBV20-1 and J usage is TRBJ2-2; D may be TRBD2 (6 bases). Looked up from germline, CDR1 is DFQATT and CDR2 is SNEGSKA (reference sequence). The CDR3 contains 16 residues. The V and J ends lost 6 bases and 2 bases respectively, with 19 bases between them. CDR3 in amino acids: CSARSVMGGNTGELFF. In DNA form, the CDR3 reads TGCAGTGCCAGGTCCGTAATGGGAGGAAACACCGGGGAGCTGTTTTTT.

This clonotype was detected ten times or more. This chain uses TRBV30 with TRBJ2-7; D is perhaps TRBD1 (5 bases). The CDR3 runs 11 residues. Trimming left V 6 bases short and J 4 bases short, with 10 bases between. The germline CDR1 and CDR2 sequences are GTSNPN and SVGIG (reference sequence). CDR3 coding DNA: TGTGCCTGCCCTCAGGGTTACGAGCAGTACTTC. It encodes CACPQGYEQYF.

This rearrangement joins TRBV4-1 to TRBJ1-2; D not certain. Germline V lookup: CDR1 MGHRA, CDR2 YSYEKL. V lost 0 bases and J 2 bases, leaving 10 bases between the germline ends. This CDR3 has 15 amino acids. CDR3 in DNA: TGCGCCAGCAGCCAAGATTGGAGCCGGAACTATGGCTACACCTTC. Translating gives CASSQDWSRNYGYTF.

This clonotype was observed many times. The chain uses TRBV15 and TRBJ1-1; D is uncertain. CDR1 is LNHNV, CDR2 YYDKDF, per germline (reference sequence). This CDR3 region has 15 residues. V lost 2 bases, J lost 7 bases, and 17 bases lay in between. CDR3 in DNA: TGTGCCACCAGCAGAAAAAAAAAAGAACAGAGTGAAGCTTTCTTT. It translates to CATSRKKKEQSEAFF.

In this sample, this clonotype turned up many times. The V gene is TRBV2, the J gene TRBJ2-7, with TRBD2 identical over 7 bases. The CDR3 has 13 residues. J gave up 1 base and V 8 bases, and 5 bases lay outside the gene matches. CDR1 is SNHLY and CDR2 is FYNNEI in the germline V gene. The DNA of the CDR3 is TGTGCCAGCGATGGACTAGGTTCCTACGAGCAGTACTTC. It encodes CASDGLGSYEQYF. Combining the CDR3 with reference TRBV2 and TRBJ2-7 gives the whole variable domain EPEVTQTPSHQVTQMGQEVILRCVPISNHLYFYWYRQILGQKVEFLVSFYNNEISEKSEIFDDQFSVERPDGSNFTLKIRSTKLEDSAMYFCASDGLGSYEQYFGPGTRLTVT.

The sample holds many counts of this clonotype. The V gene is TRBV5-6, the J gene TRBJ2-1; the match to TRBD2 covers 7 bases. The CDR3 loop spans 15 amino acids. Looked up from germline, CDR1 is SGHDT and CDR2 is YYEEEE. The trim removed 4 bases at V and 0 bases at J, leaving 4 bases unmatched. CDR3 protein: CASSGSGISYNEQFF. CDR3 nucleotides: TGTGCCAGCAGCGGAAGCGGGATCTCCTACAATGAGCAGTTCTTC.

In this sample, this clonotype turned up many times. CDR3 protein: CASSLDPGQPQHF. The DNA for the CDR3 is TGTGCCAGCAGCTTGGACCCCGGTCAGCCCCAGCATTTT. This rearrangement joins TRBV11-2 to TRBJ1-5; no clear D gene. V was cut by 3 bases and J by 6 bases, with 9 bases left in between. CDR1 is SGHAT, CDR2 FQNNGV, per germline. There are 13 residues in the CDR3.

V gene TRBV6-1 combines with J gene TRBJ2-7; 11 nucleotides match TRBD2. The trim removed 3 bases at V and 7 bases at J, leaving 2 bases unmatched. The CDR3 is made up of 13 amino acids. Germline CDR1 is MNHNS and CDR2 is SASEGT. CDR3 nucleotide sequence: TGTGCCAGCAGTGATAGCGGGAGGGGTGAGCAGTACTTC. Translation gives CASSDSGRGEQYF.

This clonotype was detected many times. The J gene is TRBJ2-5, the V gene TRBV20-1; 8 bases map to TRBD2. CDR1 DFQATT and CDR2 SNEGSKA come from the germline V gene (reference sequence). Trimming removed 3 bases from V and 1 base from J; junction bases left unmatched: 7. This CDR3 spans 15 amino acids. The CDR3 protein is CSARWFGLAQETQYF. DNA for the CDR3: TGCAGTGCTAGGTGGTTTGGACTAGCCCAAGAGACCCAGTACTTC.

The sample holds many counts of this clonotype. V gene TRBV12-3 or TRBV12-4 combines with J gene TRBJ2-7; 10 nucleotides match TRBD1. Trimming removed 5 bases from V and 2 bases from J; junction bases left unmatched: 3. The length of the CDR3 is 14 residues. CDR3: CASSIGQGAYEQYF. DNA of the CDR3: TGTGCCAGCAGTATCGGACAGGGGGCCTACGAGCAGTACTTC.

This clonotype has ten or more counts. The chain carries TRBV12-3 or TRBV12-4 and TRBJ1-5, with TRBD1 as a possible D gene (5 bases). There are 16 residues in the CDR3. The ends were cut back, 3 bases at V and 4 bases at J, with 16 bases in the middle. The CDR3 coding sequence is TGTGCCAGCAGTTTTAGGAGTGGTGGGGGGAATCAGCCCCAGCATTTT. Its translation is CASSFRSGGGNQPQHF.

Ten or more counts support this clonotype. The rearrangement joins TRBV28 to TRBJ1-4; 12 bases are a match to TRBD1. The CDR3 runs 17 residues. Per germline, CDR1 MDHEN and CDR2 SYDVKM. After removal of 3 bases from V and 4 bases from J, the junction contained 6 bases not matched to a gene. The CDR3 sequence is CASSFRGTGGYNEKLFF. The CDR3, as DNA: TGTGCCAGCAGTTTCCGTGGGACAGGGGGCTATAATGAAAAACTGTTTTTT.

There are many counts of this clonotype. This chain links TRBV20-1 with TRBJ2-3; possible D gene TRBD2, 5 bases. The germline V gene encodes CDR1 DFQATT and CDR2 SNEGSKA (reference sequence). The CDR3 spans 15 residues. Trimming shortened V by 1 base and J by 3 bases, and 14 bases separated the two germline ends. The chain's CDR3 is CSARGSAAETDTQYF. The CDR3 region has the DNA TGCAGTGCTAGAGGGTCGGCAGCGGAAACAGATACGCAGTATTTT.

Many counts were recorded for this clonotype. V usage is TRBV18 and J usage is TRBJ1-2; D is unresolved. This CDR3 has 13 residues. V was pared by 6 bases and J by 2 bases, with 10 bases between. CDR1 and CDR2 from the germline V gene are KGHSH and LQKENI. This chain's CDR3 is CASSIGLNYGYTF. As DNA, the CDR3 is TGTGCCAGCTCCATCGGGCTCAACTATGGCTACACCTTC.

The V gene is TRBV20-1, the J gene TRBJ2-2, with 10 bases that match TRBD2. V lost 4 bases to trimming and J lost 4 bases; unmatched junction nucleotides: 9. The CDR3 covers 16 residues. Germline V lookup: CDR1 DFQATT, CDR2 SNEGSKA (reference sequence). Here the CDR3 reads CSAKPSGRVGTGELFF. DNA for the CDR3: TGCAGTGCTAAACCGAGCGGGAGGGTGGGCACCGGGGAGCTGTTTTTT.

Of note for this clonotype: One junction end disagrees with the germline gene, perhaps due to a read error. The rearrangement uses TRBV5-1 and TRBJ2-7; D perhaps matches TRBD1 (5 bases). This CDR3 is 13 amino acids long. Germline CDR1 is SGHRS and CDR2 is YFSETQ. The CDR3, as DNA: TGTGCCAGCAGCTTGTATCCAGGGCGGGAGCAGTACTTC. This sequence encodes CASSLYPGREQYF.

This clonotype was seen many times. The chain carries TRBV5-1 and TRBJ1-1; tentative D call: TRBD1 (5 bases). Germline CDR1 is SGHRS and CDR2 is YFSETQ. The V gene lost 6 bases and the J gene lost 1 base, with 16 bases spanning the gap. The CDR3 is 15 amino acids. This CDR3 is CASTRGQGANTEAFF. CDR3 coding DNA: TGCGCCAGCACACGAGGGCAGGGCGCGAACACTGAAGCTTTCTTT.

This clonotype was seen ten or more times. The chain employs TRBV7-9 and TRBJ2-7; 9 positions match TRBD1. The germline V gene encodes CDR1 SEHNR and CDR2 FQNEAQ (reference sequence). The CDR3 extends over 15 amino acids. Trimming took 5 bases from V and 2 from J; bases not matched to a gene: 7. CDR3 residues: CASSPMWTGAYEQYF. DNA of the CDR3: TGTGCCAGCAGCCCAATGTGGACAGGGGCCTACGAGCAGTACTTC.

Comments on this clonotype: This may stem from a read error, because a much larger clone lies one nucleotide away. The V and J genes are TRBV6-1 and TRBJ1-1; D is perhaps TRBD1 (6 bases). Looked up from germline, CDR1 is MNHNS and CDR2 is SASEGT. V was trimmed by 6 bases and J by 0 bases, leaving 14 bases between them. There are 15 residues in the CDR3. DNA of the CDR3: TGTGCCAGCAGAAAGGACAGTTTCTTGAACACTGAAGCTTTCTTT. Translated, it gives CASRKDSFLNTEAFF.